This TCR beta chain originates from a study of blood T cells in healthy people across ages. This clonotype has at least ten counts. It was with a sample-barcoded 5' primer and a J-beta primer mix that a second PCR of roughly 6 to 12 cycles was run. TCRdb itself ran the 5' RACE reads through MiXCR, one entry per CDR3 protein. The sample consists of 650,000 to 900,000 distinct CDR3 sequences, about 62% of them appearing once. The sequencing sample was made of blood. The source of this sequence is a man aged 25 to 40 in good health.

The CDR3 DNA reads TGCGCCAGCAGCTTGGCCGGACTAGCGGGGGGGAAGGAGACCCAGTACTTC. This gives the protein CASSLAGLAGGKETQYF. The rearrangement links TRBV5-1 to TRBJ2-5; TRBD2 matches 15 bases. Germline-derived CDR1 and CDR2 are SGHRS and YFSETQ. Trimming at V came to 0 bases and at J to 5 bases, leaving 5 bases not matched to a gene. The CDR3 is 17 residues long.